The 2 T cell receptor beta chains below were found in one sample sequenced in a study of T cell responses to AZD1222 COVID-19 vaccine. The protocol was immunoSEQ multiplex PCR, while the TCRdb copy is restricted to in-frame clones and leaves out a portion. The data show approximately 170,000 clones, around 93% seen once. The sample in question was peripheral blood, obtained on day 0 of AZD1222 vaccination. Receptors were obtained from an adult in good health.

The V call is TRBV27, the J call TRBJ2-7; TRBD1 matches 7 bases. Unmatched junction bases numbered 10, after V lost 8 bases and J lost 0 bases. Germline V gene sequence: CDR1 MNHEY, CDR2 SMNVEV (reference sequence). The CDR3 length is 15 residues. The CDR3 coding sequence is TGTGCCAGCTTTACCCGGGACAGAGGCTCCTACGAGCAGTACTTC. Protein: CASFTRDRGSYEQYF.

The genes are TRBV4-1 and TRBJ2-2; D uncertain. In germline, CDR1 is MGHRA, CDR2 YSYEKL. The CDR3 length is 16 residues. Trimming took off 0 bases at V and 8 bases at J, with 16 bases between the two ends. CDR3 coding DNA: TGCGCCAGCAGCCAAGAATCGGTACTCAACGAGGGGGAGCTGTTTTTT. Its translation: CASSQESVLNEGELFF.